Listed below are T cell receptor beta chains from one sample, sequenced in a study of beta chain features in type 1 diabetes. TCRdb keeps only in-frame clones here, not all; method: immunoSEQ multiplex PCR. Of 150,000 to 200,000 clones listed, 6.5% to 10% were seen once; the top ten hold around 0.5%. The sequencing input was central memory CD4+ T cells from blood. The receptors were sampled from a woman between 18 and 29 years old with type 1 diabetes. The CDR3 runs from the conserved cysteine through the conserved F or W. Each record gives: D gene, J gene, clone size, V gene, CDR3 DNA, CDR3 protein. A D gene is named only where the DNA matches it firmly. Clone size is shown for a subset of rows, as once, few, many or a class of expanded clone.

. | TRBJ1-5 | . | TRBV6-5 | TGTGCCAGCAGTACGGGTAGTAACAATCAGCCCCAGCATTTT | CASSTGSNNQPQHF
. | TRBJ1-2 | few | TRBV15 | TGTGCCACCAGCAGAGATTCTGCCCCGGAGGGTGGTGGCTACACCTTC | CATSRDSAPEGGGYTF
TRBD1 | TRBJ1-3 | few | TRBV5-1 | TGCGCCAGCAGCCCGGACAGGCCTAACTCTGGAAACACCATATATTTT | CASSPDRPNSGNTIYF
TRBD1 | TRBJ1-2 | few | TRBV10-3 | TGTGCCACCCAAAAAGACAGGGGCGATGGCTACACCTTC | CATQKDRGDGYTF
. | TRBJ2-1 | few | TRBV6-5 | TGTGCCAGCAAGGTTGGCGGCTCCCCGGCGAATGAGCAGTTCTTC | CASKVGGSPANEQFF
. | TRBJ2-5 | . | TRBV4-1 | TGCGCCAGCAGTCGCGAGTGGTTTGGGAGGGAGACCCAGTACTTC | CASSREWFGRETQYF
TRBD2 | TRBJ2-5 | few | TRBV5-1 | TGCGCCAGCAGCTTTAACAGCGGGGCATGGGAGACCCAGTACTTC | CASSFNSGAWETQYF
. | TRBJ1-1 | . | TRBV5-1 | TGCGCCAGCAGCCTGTACCAGGTGAACACTGAAGCTTTCTTT | CASSLYQVNTEAFF
. | TRBJ2-7 | . | TRBV10-3 | TGTGCCAGCAGGACAGTATTCTACGAGCAGTACTTC | CASRTVFYEQYF
TRBD2 | TRBJ2-1 | few | TRBV27 | TGTGCCAGCAGGGGGACTAGCGCCTTTGGGAATGAGCAGTTCTTC | CASRGTSAFGNEQFF
TRBD2 | TRBJ2-7 | . | TRBV9 | TGTGCCAGCAGCCCCCCCGGGACTAGCAGCCACGAACAGTACTTC | CASSPPGTSSHEQYF
TRBD2 | TRBJ2-5 | few | TRBV9 | TGTGCCAGCAGCGTAGAGCGACTAGCGGGGCTGGAGACCCAGTACTTC | CASSVERLAGLETQYF
. | TRBJ2-3 | few | TRBV4-1 | TGCGCCAGCAGCCAGGAGCCCAGCCGCACAGATACGCAGTATTTT | CASSQEPSRTDTQYF
TRBD2 | TRBJ2-3 | few | TRBV4-2 | TGTGCCAGCAGCCAAGAAGCTAGCGGGGCCACAGATACGCAGTATTTT | CASSQEASGATDTQYF
. | TRBJ1-2 | few | TRBV25-1 | TGTGCCAGCAGTGAACCGCAGGTGAACTATGGCTACACCTTC | CASSEPQVNYGYTF
TRBD1 | TRBJ2-7 | . | TRBV7-9 | TGTGCCAGCAGCTGGACAGGGAAGGAGTACGAGCAGTACTTC | CASSWTGKEYEQYF
TRBD1 | TRBJ2-3 | few | TRBV6-6 | TGTGCCAGCCTACAGGGGGCCCCAGATACGCAGTATTTT | CASLQGAPDTQYF
. | TRBJ1-5 | . | TRBV19 | TGTGCCAGTAGTAACCCGGGACTGGGAAATCAGCCCCAGCATTTT | CASSNPGLGNQPQHF
. | TRBJ2-1 | . | TRBV5-1 | TGCGCCAGCAGCATACAGGGTGTCCCTATGGGCAATGAGCAGTTCTTC | CASSIQGVPMGNEQFF
. | TRBJ1-2 | . | TRBV5-1 | TGCGCCAGCAGCCCTGGAGAGGCGGTGGATGGCTACACCTTC | CASSPGEAVDGYTF
. | TRBJ1-1 | few | TRBV7-6 | TGTGCCAGCAGCTTAGAAGGGGGCACTGAAGCTTTCTTT | CASSLEGGTEAFF
. | TRBJ1-6 | few | TRBV11-2 | TGTGCCAGCAGCTTTGGGGGGGATTCACCCCTCCACTTT | CASSFGGDSPLHF
. | TRBJ2-1 | few | TRBV7-2 | TGTGCCAGCAGCTACCTCGGGGATGAGCAGTTCTTC | CASSYLGDEQFF
. | TRBJ1-2 | few | TRBV5-1 | TGCGCCAGCAGTCCGGTTCGGGGGAGAGCCTATGGCTACACCTTC | CASSPVRGRAYGYTF
. | TRBJ1-2 | . | TRBV9 | TGTGCCAGCAGCATCGTAGGCGGTGGCTACACCTTC | CASSIVGGGYTF
. | TRBJ2-7 | . | TRBV6-4 | TGTGCCAGCAGCGGAGGGGACTACGAGCAGTACTTC | CASSGGDYEQYF
TRBD1 | TRBJ2-7 | . | TRBV28 | TGTGCCAGCAGTGAGCCGGGACAGGGGTCTGCCGAGCAGTACTTC | CASSEPGQGSAEQYF
TRBD2 | TRBJ2-3 | few | TRBV7-6 | TGTGCCAGCAGCTTATCGGCCAGCGGGGGAGGTCCCGCAGATACGCAGTATTTT | CASSLSASGGGPADTQYF
TRBD2 | TRBJ2-2 | . | TRBV9 | TGTGCCAGCAGCCCGGGAGCGGGAGGGCCCTCCGGGGAGCTGTTTTTT | CASSPGAGGPSGELFF
TRBD2 | TRBJ2-5 | . | TRBV5-1 | TGCGCCAGCAGCCGAAGACTAGCGGGAGGAGAAAAAGAGACCCAGTACTTC | CASSRRLAGGEKETQYF
. | TRBJ1-2 | . | TRBV7-9 | TGTGCCAGCAGCTTAAGGGAGGGGCCTGGCTACACCTTC | CASSLREGPGYTF
TRBD1 | TRBJ2-7 | . | TRBV6-6 | TGTGCCAGCAGTCCCCCGGGACAGGGGAGCCACGAGCAGTACTTC | CASSPPGQGSHEQYF
. | TRBJ2-3 | few | TRBV7-2 | TGTGCCAGCAGCTTAAATCAAGATACGCAGTATTTT | CASSLNQDTQYF
. | TRBJ2-5 | few | TRBV5-1 | TGCGCCAGCAGCTTCCCCCAGGGGGAGACCCAGTACTTC | CASSFPQGETQYF
TRBD1 | TRBJ2-5 | . | TRBV6-1 | TGTGCCAGCAGTGTAACAGGGGTAGAGACCCAGTACTTC | CASSVTGVETQYF
TRBD1 | TRBJ1-2 | . | TRBV2 | TGTGCCAGCAGGCCTACAGGGGACGGTGTCTACACCTTC | CASRPTGDGVYTF
. | TRBJ1-1 | many | TRBV28 | TGTGCCAGCGTAAACGGGGTGATGAACACTGAAGCTTTCTTT | CASVNGVMNTEAFF
. | TRBJ1-1 | few | TRBV30 | TGTGCCTGGAGTGTAATCGGGGGGCGAAGCACTGAAGCTTTCTTT | CAWSVIGGRSTEAFF
. | TRBJ1-4 | . | TRBV4-1 | TGCGCCAGCAGCCAAGATGGTAGATACACTAATGAAAAACTGTTTTTT | CASSQDGRYTNEKLFF
. | TRBJ1-6 | few | TRBV11-2 | TGTGCCAGCGTTGGGGGGGGTTCACCCCTCCACTTT | CASVGGGSPLHF
TRBD1 | TRBJ2-5 | . | TRBV5-1 | TGCGCCAGCAGCTTGACCGGGACAGGGACCCTGGAGACCCAGTACTTC | CASSLTGTGTLETQYF
. | TRBJ2-5 | few | TRBV15 | TGTGCCACAGGTAGAGGGGGTCAAGAGACCCAGTACTTC | CATGRGGQETQYF
TRBD2 | TRBJ2-1 | few | TRBV23-1 | TGCGCCAGCCCCCAGGATAGCGGGAGGGCCTACAATGAGCAGTTCTTC | CASPQDSGRAYNEQFF
. | TRBJ1-2 | . | TRBV18 | TGTGCCAGCTCACCACGGACAACAGTTTACTGGGGCTACACCTTC | CASSPRTTVYWGYTF
. | TRBJ2-2 | few | TRBV6-5 | TGTGCCAGCACCGGGGTGATGTCAGGGGAGCTGTTTTTT | CASTGVMSGELFF
. | TRBJ2-7 | few | TRBV7-9 | TGTGCCAGCAGCCCACTCCGAGGTCAGACAGGAACCTACGAGCAGTACTTC | CASSPLRGQTGTYEQYF
TRBD2 | TRBJ2-3 | many | TRBV7-2 | TGTGCCAGCAGCACAAGGACTAGCGCGGATACGCAGTATTTT | CASSTRTSADTQYF
TRBD1 | TRBJ1-6 | few | TRBV11-2 | TGTGCCAGCAGCCCGACAGGGGTTGGTTCACCCCTCCACTTT | CASSPTGVGSPLHF
. | TRBJ2-1 | . | TRBV7-2 | TGTGCCAGCAGCTTACGTACTAGCAATGAGCAGTTCTTC | CASSLRTSNEQFF
TRBD1 | TRBJ1-4 | . | TRBV7-2 | TGTGCCAGCAGCGAACAGGGGGCGCAAGAAAAACTGTTTTTT | CASSEQGAQEKLFF
. | TRBJ2-1 | few | TRBV7-2 | TGTGCCAGCAGCTTAGACGGGAGAGGGAATGAGCAGTTCTTC | CASSLDGRGNEQFF
. | TRBJ2-5 | . | TRBV18 | TGTGCCAGCTCACCATTCTCCGAGACCCAGTACTTC | CASSPFSETQYF